These T cell receptor beta chains were read from a single sample in a study of T cell repertoires in cytomegalovirus infection. TCRdb independently ran MiXCR on the reads; one entry per CDR3 protein. The sample contains some 390,000 distinct CDR3 sequences, 18% of which appear only once. The sequencing input was PBMCs. The source is a human donor in good health (CMV status not recorded). Some clones in this sample may be carry-over from other donors' samples. Both conserved end residues are part of each CDR3. D genes are given only for firm matches. Clone size appears in some rows only: once, few, many, or a class for an expanded clone.

TRBJ1-1 | TRBV5-1 | NA | NA | 15 | CASSLVRSEGTEAFF | TGCGCCAGCAGCTTGGTCAGGTCCGAGGGCACTGAAGCTTTCTTT
TRBJ2-3 | TRBV4-1 | NA | NA | 14 | CASSQEETKDTQYF | TGCGCCAGCAGCCAAGAAGAGACGAAGGATACGCAGTATTTT
TRBJ1-2 | TRBV12-3/TRBV12-4 | NA | many | 12 | CASSREALGYTF | TGTGCCAGCAGTCGAGAAGCATTAGGCTACACCTTC
TRBJ2-1 | TRBV7-9 | NA | NA | 16 | CASTAAGASRYNEQFF | TGTGCCAGCACCGCAGCAGGCGCGAGTAGGTACAATGAGCAGTTCTTC
TRBJ1-1 | TRBV18 | NA | once | 16 | CASSPPGRGRVPEAFF | TGTGCCAGCTCACCCCCGGGACGGGGACGGGTTCCTGAAGCTTTCTTT
TRBJ1-1 | TRBV27 | TRBD1 | many | 15 | CASSLSGVDRAEAFF | TGTGCCAGCAGTTTATCAGGCGTTGACAGGGCGGAAGCTTTCTTT
TRBJ1-3 | TRBV28 | NA | NA | 14 | CASSTRNSGNTIYF | TGTGCCAGCAGTACAAGAAACTCTGGAAACACCATATATTTT
TRBJ2-3 | TRBV19 | TRBD2 | NA | 16 | CASSIFAGGTKDTQYF | TGTGCCAGTAGTATTTTCGCGGGAGGGACTAAGGATACGCAGTATTTT
TRBJ1-5 | TRBV20-1 | NA | few | 15 | CSAPFPEGRDQPQHF | TGCAGTGCTCCTTTCCCGGAAGGGAGGGATCAGCCCCAGCATTTT
TRBJ1-5 | TRBV4-1 | NA | NA | 16 | CASSQDLADSNQPQHF | TGCGCCAGCAGCCAAGATCTGGCGGATAGCAATCAGCCCCAGCATTTT
TRBJ2-4 | TRBV7-2 | NA | many | 16 | CASSLRVGGSGNIQYF | TGTGCCAGCAGCTTACGGGTCGGCGGTAGTGGAAACATTCAGTACTTC
TRBJ2-2 | TRBV6-6 | TRBD2 | few | 17 | CASSYSISGVNTGELFF | TGTGCCAGCAGTTACTCGATTAGCGGGGTTAACACCGGGGAGCTGTTTTTT
TRBJ1-4 | TRBV19 | NA | NA | 14 | CASSALATNEKLFF | TGTGCCAGTAGTGCACTTGCAACTAATGAAAAACTGTTTTTT
TRBJ2-7 | TRBV6-2/TRBV6-3 | TRBD2 | NA | 15 | CASSYPGTRFYEQYF | TGTGCCAGCAGTTACCCCGGGACTAGGTTCTACGAGCAGTACTTC